This TCR beta chain was sequenced during a study of blood T cell repertoires in COVID-19. Overall study context: Acute and convalescent COVID-19 specimens originated in the United States, Italy and Spain. T cells, B-cell-depleted T cells, or PBMCs provided the cDNA or gDNA that served as material.

Per the original data handling: Amplifying reference gene primers gave estimates of nucleated cell counts. The protocol was immunoSEQ multiplex PCR, while the TCRdb copy is restricted to in-frame clones and leaves out a portion. V and J calls and clone size are copied from that table; D and trimming were computed from the DNA. Among approximately 170,000 clones listed, around 81% were seen once. V gave up 1 base and J gave up 2 bases, with 12 bases separating them. Germline V gene lookup returns CDR1 SGHTA and CDR2 FQGNSA. The CDR3 covers 15 residues. The specimen was peripheral blood. The rearrangement joins TRBV7-2 to TRBJ2-7; no firm D call. The clonotype was recovered from a man in his fifties or sixties with active or convalescent COVID-19. The CDR3 DNA sequence: TGTGCCAGCAGCTTAGGAGGTTCCAGAACCTACGAGCAGTACTTC. Protein sequence: CASSLGGSRTYEQYF.